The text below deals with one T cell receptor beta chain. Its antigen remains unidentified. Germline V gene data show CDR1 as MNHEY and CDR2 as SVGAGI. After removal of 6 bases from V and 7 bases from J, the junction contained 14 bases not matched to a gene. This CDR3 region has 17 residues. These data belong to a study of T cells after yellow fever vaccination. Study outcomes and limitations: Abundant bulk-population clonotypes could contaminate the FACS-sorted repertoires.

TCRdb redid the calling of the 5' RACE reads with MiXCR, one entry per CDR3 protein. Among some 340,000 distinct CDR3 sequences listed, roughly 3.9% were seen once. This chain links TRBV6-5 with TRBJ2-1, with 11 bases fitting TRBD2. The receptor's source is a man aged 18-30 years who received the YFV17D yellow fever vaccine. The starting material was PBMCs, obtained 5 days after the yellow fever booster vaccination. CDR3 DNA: TGTGCCAGCAGCCGACCTTCTAGCGGGGGGCTTTTAAATGAGCAGTTCTTC. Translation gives CASSRPSSGGLLNEQFF.